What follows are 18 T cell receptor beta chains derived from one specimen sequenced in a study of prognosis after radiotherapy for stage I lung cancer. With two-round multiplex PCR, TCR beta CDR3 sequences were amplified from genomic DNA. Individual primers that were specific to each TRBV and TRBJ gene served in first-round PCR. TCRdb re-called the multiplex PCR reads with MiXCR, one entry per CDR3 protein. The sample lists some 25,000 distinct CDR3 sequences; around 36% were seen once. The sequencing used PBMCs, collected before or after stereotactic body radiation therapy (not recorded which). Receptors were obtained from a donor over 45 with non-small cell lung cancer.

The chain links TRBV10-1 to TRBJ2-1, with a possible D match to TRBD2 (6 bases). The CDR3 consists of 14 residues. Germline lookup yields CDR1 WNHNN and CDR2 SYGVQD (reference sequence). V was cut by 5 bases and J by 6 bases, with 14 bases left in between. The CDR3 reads CASSLSGEGNEQFF. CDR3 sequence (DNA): TGCGCCAGCAGTTTGTCGGGAGAAGGCAATGAGCAGTTCTTC.

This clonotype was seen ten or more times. CDR3 coding DNA: TGTGCCAGCATCCTAAGGGAGAACACTGAAGCTTTCTTT. It codes for CASILRENTEAFF. This chain joins TRBV5-5 and TRBJ1-1; D not certain. This CDR3 region has 13 residues. Germline V gene sequence: CDR1 SGHKS, CDR2 YYEKEE (reference sequence). The V and J ends lost 6 bases and 1 base respectively, with 10 bases between them.

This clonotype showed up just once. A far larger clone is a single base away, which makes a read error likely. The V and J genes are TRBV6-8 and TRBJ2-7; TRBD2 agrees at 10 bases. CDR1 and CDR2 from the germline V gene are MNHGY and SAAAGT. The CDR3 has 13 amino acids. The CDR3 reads CVSSLIAGGEQYF. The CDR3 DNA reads TGTGTCAGCAGTCTCATAGCGGGAGGCGAGCAGTACTTC.

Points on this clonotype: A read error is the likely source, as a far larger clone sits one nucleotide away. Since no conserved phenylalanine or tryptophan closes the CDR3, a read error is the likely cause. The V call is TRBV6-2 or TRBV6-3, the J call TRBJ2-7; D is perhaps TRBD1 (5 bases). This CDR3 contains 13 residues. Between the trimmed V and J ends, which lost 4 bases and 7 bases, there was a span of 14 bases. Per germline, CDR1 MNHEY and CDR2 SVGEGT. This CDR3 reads CASSLSRVGEQYL. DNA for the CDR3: TGTGCCAGCAGTTTATCCAGGGTGGGAGAGCAGTACCTC.

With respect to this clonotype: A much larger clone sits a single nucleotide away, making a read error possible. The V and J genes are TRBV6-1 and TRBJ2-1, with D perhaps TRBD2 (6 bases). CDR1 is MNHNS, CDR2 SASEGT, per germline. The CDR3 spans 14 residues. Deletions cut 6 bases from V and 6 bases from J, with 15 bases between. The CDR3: CASSGGKGRNEQFF. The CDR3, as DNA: TGTGCCAGCAGCGGGGGAAAGGGGCGCAATGAGCAGTTCTTC.

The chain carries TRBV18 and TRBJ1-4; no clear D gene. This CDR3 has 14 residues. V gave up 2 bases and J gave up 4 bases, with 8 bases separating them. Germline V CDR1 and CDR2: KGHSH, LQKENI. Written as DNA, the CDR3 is TGTGCCAGCTCACCAGGGCAGAATAATGAAAAACTGTTTTTT. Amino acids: CASSPGQNNEKLFF.

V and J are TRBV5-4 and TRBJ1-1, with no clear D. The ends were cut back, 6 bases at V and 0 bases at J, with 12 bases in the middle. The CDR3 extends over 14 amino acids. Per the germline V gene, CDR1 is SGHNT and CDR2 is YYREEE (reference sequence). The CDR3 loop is CASIPAVMNTEAFF. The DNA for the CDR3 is TGTGCCAGCATCCCGGCGGTCATGAACACTGAAGCTTTCTTT.

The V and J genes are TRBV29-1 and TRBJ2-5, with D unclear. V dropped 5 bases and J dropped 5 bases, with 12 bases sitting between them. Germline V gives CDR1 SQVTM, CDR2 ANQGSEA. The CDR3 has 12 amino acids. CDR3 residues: CSVQGVGETQYF. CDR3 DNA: TGCAGCGTTCAAGGCGTCGGGGAGACCCAGTACTTC.

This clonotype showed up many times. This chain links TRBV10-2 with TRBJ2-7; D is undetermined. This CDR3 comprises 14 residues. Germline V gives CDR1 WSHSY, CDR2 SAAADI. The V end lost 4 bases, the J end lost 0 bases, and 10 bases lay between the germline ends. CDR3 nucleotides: TGCGCCAGCAGTGGCGAACTCCTCTCCTACGAGCAGTACTTC. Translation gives CASSGELLSYEQYF.

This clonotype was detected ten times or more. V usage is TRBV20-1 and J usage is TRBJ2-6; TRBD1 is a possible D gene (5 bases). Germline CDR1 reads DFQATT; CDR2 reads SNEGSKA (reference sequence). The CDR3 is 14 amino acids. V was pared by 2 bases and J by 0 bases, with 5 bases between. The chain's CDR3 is CSARTGSGANVLTF. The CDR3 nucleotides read TGCAGTGCTAGAACAGGCTCTGGGGCCAACGTCCTGACTTTC.

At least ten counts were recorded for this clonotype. CDR3 DNA sequence: TGTGCCAGCTCACCACTATCTAGCGGGACGAGCGGAGATACGCAGTATTTT. Protein: CASSPLSSGTSGDTQYF. The chain recombines TRBV18 with TRBJ2-3; 9 bases agree with TRBD2. V gave up 1 base and J gave up 5 bases; unmatched junction bases: 10. CDR1 is KGHSH, CDR2 LQKENI, per germline. There are 17 residues in the CDR3.

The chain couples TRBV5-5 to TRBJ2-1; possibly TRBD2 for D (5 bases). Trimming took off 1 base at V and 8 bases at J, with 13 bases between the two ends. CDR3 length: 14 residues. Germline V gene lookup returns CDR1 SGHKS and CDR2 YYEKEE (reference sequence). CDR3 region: CASSLMTTGDEQFF. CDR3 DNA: TGTGCCAGCAGCTTGATGACTACCGGGGATGAGCAGTTCTTC.

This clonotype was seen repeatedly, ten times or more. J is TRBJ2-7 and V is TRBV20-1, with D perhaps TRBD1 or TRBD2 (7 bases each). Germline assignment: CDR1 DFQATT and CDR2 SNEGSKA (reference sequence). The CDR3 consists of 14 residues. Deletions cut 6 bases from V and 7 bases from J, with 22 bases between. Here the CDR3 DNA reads TGCAGTGCCCCGGGACAGATACGAGCGGGGGAGCAGTACTTC. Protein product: CSAPGQIRAGEQYF.

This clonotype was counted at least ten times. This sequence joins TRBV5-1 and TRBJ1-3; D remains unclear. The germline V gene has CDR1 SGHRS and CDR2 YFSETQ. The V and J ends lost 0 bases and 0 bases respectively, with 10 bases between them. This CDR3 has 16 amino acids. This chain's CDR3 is CASSLGASISGNTIYF. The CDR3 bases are TGCGCCAGCAGCTTGGGGGCCAGCATCTCTGGAAACACCATATATTTT.

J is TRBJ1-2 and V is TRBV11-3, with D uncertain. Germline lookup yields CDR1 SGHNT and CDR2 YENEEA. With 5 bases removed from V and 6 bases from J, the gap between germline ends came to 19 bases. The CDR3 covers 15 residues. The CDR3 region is CASSPAFGREDGYTF. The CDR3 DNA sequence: TGTGCCAGCAGCCCGGCGTTCGGAAGAGAGGATGGCTACACCTTC.

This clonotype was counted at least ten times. The CDR3 bases are TGTGCCAGCAGCTTAGATGGACGGAGCAATCAGCCCCAGCATTTT. Encoded protein: CASSLDGRSNQPQHF. The J gene is TRBJ1-5, the V gene TRBV11-2; D call uncertain. CDR1 is SGHAT, CDR2 FQNNGV, per germline. This CDR3 is built from 15 residues. Trimming left V 0 bases short and J 1 base short, with 7 bases between.

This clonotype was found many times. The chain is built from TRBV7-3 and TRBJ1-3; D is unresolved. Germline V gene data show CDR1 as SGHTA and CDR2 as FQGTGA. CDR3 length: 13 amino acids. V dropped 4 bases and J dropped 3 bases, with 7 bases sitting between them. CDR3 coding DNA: TGTGCCAGCAGCTCCGGATTTGGAAACACCATATATTTT. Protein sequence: CASSSGFGNTIYF.

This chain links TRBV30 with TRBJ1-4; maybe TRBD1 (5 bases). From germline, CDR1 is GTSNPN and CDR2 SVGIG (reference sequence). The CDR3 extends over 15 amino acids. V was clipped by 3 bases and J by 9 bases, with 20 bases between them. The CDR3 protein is CAWREKGTMIKKLFF. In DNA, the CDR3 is TGTGCCTGGAGGGAGAAGGGGACTATGATAAAAAAACTGTTTTTT.